Following are 20 T cell receptor beta chains from one sample sequenced in a study of siplizumab effects on memory and regulatory T cells. Produced via immunoSEQ multiplex PCR; TCRdb's table is partial and in-frame only. Here the sample spans roughly 25,000 clones, around 84% being singletons. Material for sequencing was memory CD4+ T cells sorted from blood. Every receptor here comes from a human donor in good health.

The J gene is TRBJ2-5, the V gene TRBV4-3; 12 nucleotides line up with TRBD2. The CDR3 covers 17 residues. CDR1 and CDR2 (germline): LGHNA, YSLEER. Losses at the gene ends were 0 bases for V and 9 bases for J; bases not matched to a gene: 11. Here the CDR3 DNA reads TGCGCCAGCAGCCAAGATCTCGGGCTAGCGGGGGGGAGGGCCCAGTACTTC. Translated: CASSQDLGLAGGRAQYF.

This clone appeared a single time. This chain links TRBV6-5 with TRBJ2-1; 10 bases align to TRBD2. Germline V gene lookup returns CDR1 MNHEY and CDR2 SVGAGI. The V gene end was trimmed by 11 bases and the J gene end by 8 bases; junction bases not matched to a gene: 12. The CDR3 is made up of 14 amino acids. In DNA form, the CDR3 reads TGTGCCTCCAGCCCTAGCGGGAGTCTTTATGAGCAGTTCTTC. It yields the protein CASSPSGSLYEQFF.

The chain uses TRBV7-9 and TRBJ2-1; 8 bases are a match to TRBD1. The CDR3 spans 15 residues. The trim removed 5 bases at V and 5 bases at J, leaving 8 bases unmatched. CDR1 and CDR2 from the germline V gene are SEHNR and FQNEAQ (reference sequence). The CDR3 DNA sequence: TGTGCCAGCAGCCCCGGACAGGGTGTCAACAATGAGCAGTTCTTC. This translates into CASSPGQGVNNEQFF.

The CDR3: CASTRTGATNEKLFF. The CDR3 bases are TGTGCCAGCACCAGAACAGGGGCAACTAATGAAAAACTGTTTTTT. The chain joins TRBV5-8 to TRBJ1-4; the match to TRBD1 covers 7 bases. CDR3 size: 15 residues. V dropped 6 bases and J dropped 0; count of bases not matched to a gene: 5. Germline CDR1 is SGHTS and CDR2 is YDEGEE.

The gene calls are TRBV9 and TRBJ2-1, with 9 bases fitting TRBD2. The germline CDR1 and CDR2 sequences are SGDLS and YYNGEE. The CDR3 is made up of 18 amino acids. J gave up 3 bases and V 0 bases, and 10 bases lay outside the gene matches. The CDR3 sequence is CASSVGAGGTPGYNEQFF. In nucleotides, the CDR3 is TGTGCCAGCAGCGTAGGGGCGGGAGGGACCCCCGGCTACAATGAGCAGTTCTTC.

This sequence joins TRBV30 and TRBJ2-2; 13 bases match TRBD2. V lost 5 bases and J lost 3; bases outside the gene matches: 9. Looked up from germline, CDR1 is GTSNPN and CDR2 is SVGIG (reference sequence). CDR3 size: 17 residues. The CDR3 DNA sequence: TGTGCCTGGGGCCACCAAGGACTAGCGGGAGACACCGGGGAGCTGTTTTTT. Translated, it gives CAWGHQGLAGDTGELFF.

The chain has TRBV7-2 and TRBJ2-1; TRBD2 matches 16 bases. Germline V lookup: CDR1 SGHTA, CDR2 FQGNSA. Losses at the gene ends were 5 bases for V and 6 bases for J; bases not matched to a gene: 10. The CDR3 spans 18 residues. CDR3 residues: CASSLLHGTSGRGNEQFF. CDR3 bases: TGTGCCAGCAGCCTACTACACGGGACTAGCGGGAGGGGCAATGAGCAGTTCTTC. Variable domain in full (rest from reference TRBV7-2 and TRBJ2-1): GAGVSQSPSNKVTEKGKDVELRCDPISGHTALYWYRQSLGQGLEFLIYFQGNSAPDKSGLPSDRFSAERTGGSVSTLTIQRTQQEDSAVYLCASSLLHGTSGRGNEQFFGPGTRLTVL.

This clone was detected a few times. This sequence joins TRBV30 and TRBJ1-6; 7 bases are shared with TRBD1. V shed 0 bases, J shed 0 bases, and the junction held 11 bases outside the gene matches. The CDR3 is 19 residues long. The germline V gene encodes CDR1 GTSNPN and CDR2 SVGIG (reference sequence). The CDR3 DNA follows: TGTGCCTGGAGTGTACGACCGTGGGACAGCCGCTCCTATAATTCACCCCTCCACTTT. Translated, it gives CAWSVRPWDSRSYNSPLHF.

The chain employs TRBV5-1 and TRBJ2-1; 9 bases are a match to TRBD2. Germline V gene lookup returns CDR1 SGHRS and CDR2 YFSETQ. Trimming took 2 bases from V and 7 from J; bases not matched to a gene: 10. There are 16 residues in the CDR3. The CDR3 here is CASSLISGSKGNEQFF. The DNA of the CDR3 is TGCGCCAGCAGCTTAATTAGCGGGAGTAAAGGGAATGAGCAGTTCTTC.

The genes are TRBV7-3 and TRBJ1-3; 8 positions agree with TRBD1. V trimming: 1 base; J trimming: 4 bases; junction bases outside the gene matches: 15. This CDR3 comprises 19 residues. Germline lookup yields CDR1 SGHTA and CDR2 FQGTGA. CDR3 sequence reads: CASSLRGQGAFKSGNTIYF. DNA for the CDR3: TGTGCCAGCAGCTTAAGGGGGCAGGGGGCCTTCAAGTCGGGAAACACCATATATTTT.

The rearrangement uses TRBV19 and TRBJ1-2; no firm D call. V was clipped by 3 bases and J by 2 bases, with 13 bases between them. Germline lookup yields CDR1 LNHDA and CDR2 SQIVND (reference sequence). The CDR3 runs 15 residues. CDR3 sequence: CASSIYRSSNYGYTF. As DNA, the CDR3 is TGTGCCAGTAGTATTTATCGTTCCAGCAACTATGGCTACACCTTC.

The chain couples TRBV4-2 to TRBJ2-1, with D tentatively TRBD1 (5 bases). CDR1 LGHNA and CDR2 YNFKEQ come from the germline V gene. V was clipped by 0 bases and J by 4 bases, with 13 bases between them. The CDR3 has 16 amino acids. The CDR3: CASSQDLQGRYNEQFF. Written as DNA, the CDR3 is TGTGCCAGCAGCCAAGATTTGCAGGGTCGTTACAATGAGCAGTTCTTC.

This rearrangement joins TRBV6-5 to TRBJ2-3; D is ambiguous. V gave up 6 bases and J gave up 0 bases, with 13 bases separating them. This CDR3 region has 15 residues. Germline CDR1 MNHEY, CDR2 SVGAGI. CDR3 bases: TGTGCCAGCAGCCCTTACTCCTCTAGCACAGATACGCAGTATTTT. Translation gives CASSPYSSSTDTQYF.

The gene calls are TRBV7-8 and TRBJ2-5; no definite D call. The CDR3 spans 14 residues. Trimming cost V 1 base and J 5 bases, with 11 bases left between them. Germline CDR1 SGHVS, CDR2 FQNEAQ. CDR3 amino acids: CASSLGHLSETQYF. In DNA form, the CDR3 reads TGTGCCAGCAGCTTAGGTCACCTTTCGGAGACCCAGTACTTC.

The chain has TRBV27 and TRBJ2-7, with 10 bases identical to TRBD2. This CDR3 region has 21 residues. The ends lost 5 bases at V and 2 bases at J; junction bases unmatched: 24. From germline, CDR1 is MNHEY and CDR2 SMNVEV (reference sequence). The CDR3 nucleotides are TGTGCCAGCAGTCCCCATATAATTAAACCGGGACTAGCGCTCCAACCCTACGAGCAGTACTTC. Amino acid sequence: CASSPHIIKPGLALQPYEQYF.

The V and J genes are TRBV11-2 and TRBJ2-7; D remains ambiguous. Germline CDR1 is SGHAT and CDR2 is FQNNGV. The CDR3 extends over 15 amino acids. Trimming cost V 0 bases and J 0 bases, with 9 bases left between them. CDR3: CASSLDRIPSYEQYF. CDR3 sequence (DNA): TGTGCCAGCAGCTTAGACAGGATACCCTCCTACGAGCAGTACTTC.

This clone was seen only once. CDR3 nucleotides: TGTGCCAGCAGCTTCGAGACAGGGTCGGGCACAGATACGCAGTATTTT. Translating it yields CASSFETGSGTDTQYF. The genes are TRBV7-2 and TRBJ2-3; 7 positions match TRBD1. CDR1 is SGHTA and CDR2 is FQGNSA in the germline V gene. V trimming: 3 bases; J trimming: 1 base; junction bases outside the gene matches: 7. There are 16 residues in the CDR3. Complete variable domain (other parts from reference TRBV7-2 and TRBJ2-3): GAGVSQSPSNKVTEKGKDVELRCDPISGHTALYWYRQSLGQGLEFLIYFQGNSAPDKSGLPSDRFSAERTGGSVSTLTIQRTQQEDSAVYLCASSFETGSGTDTQYFGPGTRLTVL.

The chain recombines TRBV7-2 with TRBJ2-1; 9 bases match TRBD1. The CDR3 totals 13 residues. CDR1 and CDR2 from the germline V gene are SGHTA and FQGNSA. The V gene end was trimmed by 4 bases and the J gene end by 7 bases; junction bases not matched to a gene: 2. The CDR3 DNA is TGTGCCAGCAGCTGGGACAGGGTTAATGAGCAGTTCTTC. Residues: CASSWDRVNEQFF.

This chain joins TRBV14 and TRBJ1-3, with unresolved D. This CDR3 region has 16 residues. Germline CDR1 and CDR2: SGHDN and FVKESK. Between the trimmed V and J ends, which lost 0 bases and 0 bases, there was a span of 9 bases. CDR3 sequence: CASSQERRISGNTIYF. In nucleotides, the CDR3 is TGTGCCAGCAGCCAAGAAAGACGGATCTCTGGAAACACCATATATTTT.

The J gene is TRBJ2-3, the V gene TRBV19, with 9 bases lining up with TRBD2. Germline assignment: CDR1 LNHDA and CDR2 SQIVND (reference sequence). There are 17 residues in the CDR3. With V trimmed by 5 bases and J by 0 bases, 9 bases remained unmatched. CDR3 loop: CASSVSSGKASTDTQYF. The CDR3 coding sequence is TGTGCCAGTAGTGTTTCTAGCGGGAAGGCTAGCACAGATACGCAGTATTTT.